The sequence of this T cell receptor beta chain was determined in a study of blood T cell repertoires in COVID-19 (dated by TCRdb to 2020 to 2022). Concerning the study at large: Collaborator samples came from the United States, Italy and Spain and covered acute and convalescent phases of COVID-19. Where HLA class I and class II types were available, the types were taken from metadata supplied by the sample provider, not from assay-based typing. Subjects who had been exposed to COVID-19, were actively infected with it, or had recovered from it provided the deeply sampled blood TCRbeta repertoires that made up the dataset. A freely available public database, intended as a resource for researchers studying the immune response to SARS-CoV-2, is where the repertoires were released. A de-identified subject ID, COVID-19 status, age in years and sex were almost always included in the sample metadata. The prospective study material was composed of cDNA or gDNA derived from T cells, B-cell-depleted T cells, or PBMCs. Samples came from the ongoing ImmuneRACE study (first 160 participants) plus 1,254 subjects from 6 global collaborators.

The CDR3 runs 12 residues from the cysteine to the phenylalanine. Only the CDR3 region is kept as DNA, spanning 36 bases read in frame from base 1. V trim: 6 bases; J trim: 12 bases; unmatched bases: 6. Looking up the germline V gene (reference sequence) yields CDR1 LGHDT and CDR2 YNNKEL. Whole blood was collected in K2EDTA tubes by collaborating institutions according to the institutions' own protocols. For TCRbeta analysis, collaborator samples were shipped as frozen whole blood, as isolated PBMCs, or as DNA extracted from either sample type. Paper-wide results and their limitations: Clinical and demographic metadata were provided uncurated, with the amount varying by source and participant.

TCRbeta CDR3 regions were amplified from genomic DNA using the immunoSEQ Assay, a bias-controlled multiplex PCR. In the source study's methods: The number of nucleated cells in each sample was estimated from the amplification of reference gene primers within the assay. Sequence reads were collapsed and filtered to measure the absolute abundance of every unique TCRbeta CDR3 rearrangement. For each sample, productive Simpson clonality was calculated as the square root of Simpson's diversity index over productive rearrangements. TCRdb obtained this table from immuneACCESS and retained in-frame rearrangements with V and J assigned. These tables miss some clones; where compared with another copy, unresolved V genes account for less than half of the shortfall, and the remainder is unexplained. The V and J calls and clone size were taken over from that table, and D and trimming were inferred from the DNA. This sample comprises about 73,000 clones, about 88% of them detected only once. In total, the top ten clones hold about 9.1% of the sample.

Concerning this clone itself: The antigen it binds to is not known. No much larger clone exists at a distance of one base, and base qualities are not known.

The clonotype was recovered from a man older than 75 with acute or convalescent COVID-19. Sequencing input: peripheral blood. Here the chain combines TRBV3-1 (or the pseudogene TRBV3-2) and TRBJ2-1, with 9 junctional bases fitting TRBD1. The CDR3 protein is CASSRTGEVQFF. In nucleotides, the sequence is TGTGCCAGCAGTCGGACAGGGGAAGTGCAGTTCTTC.